The clone carrying this TCR beta chain was observed a few times. Its antigen remains unknown. CDR1 is SQVTM, CDR2 ANQGSEA, per germline. The CDR3 consists of 16 residues. Trimming cost V 5 bases and J 4 bases; bases outside gene matches: 11. The data were taken from a study of T cell repertoires in cytomegalovirus infection. The study's findings and limits: HLA-C-restricted, CMV-specific TCR beta clonotypes were dominant ex vivo. Identification of carriers of CMV plus the relevant HLA was performed using cumulative public TCR beta family frequency.

Each CDR3 protein gets one entry after TCRdb re-called the reads with MiXCR. The table lists 100,000 to 150,000 distinct CDR3 sequences, 24% of them singletons. The source material was PBMCs, sequenced either directly or after in vitro stimulation (not recorded which). This chain joins TRBV29-1 and TRBJ2-3, with 11 bases matching TRBD2. The clonotype was recovered from a human donor in good health (CMV status not recorded). Some clones in this sample may be carry-over from other donors' samples. The CDR3 nucleotides are TGCAGCGTTCCAACTAGCGGGAGTGGGAGGTCAGATACGCAGTATTTT. It codes for CSVPTSGSGRSDTQYF.